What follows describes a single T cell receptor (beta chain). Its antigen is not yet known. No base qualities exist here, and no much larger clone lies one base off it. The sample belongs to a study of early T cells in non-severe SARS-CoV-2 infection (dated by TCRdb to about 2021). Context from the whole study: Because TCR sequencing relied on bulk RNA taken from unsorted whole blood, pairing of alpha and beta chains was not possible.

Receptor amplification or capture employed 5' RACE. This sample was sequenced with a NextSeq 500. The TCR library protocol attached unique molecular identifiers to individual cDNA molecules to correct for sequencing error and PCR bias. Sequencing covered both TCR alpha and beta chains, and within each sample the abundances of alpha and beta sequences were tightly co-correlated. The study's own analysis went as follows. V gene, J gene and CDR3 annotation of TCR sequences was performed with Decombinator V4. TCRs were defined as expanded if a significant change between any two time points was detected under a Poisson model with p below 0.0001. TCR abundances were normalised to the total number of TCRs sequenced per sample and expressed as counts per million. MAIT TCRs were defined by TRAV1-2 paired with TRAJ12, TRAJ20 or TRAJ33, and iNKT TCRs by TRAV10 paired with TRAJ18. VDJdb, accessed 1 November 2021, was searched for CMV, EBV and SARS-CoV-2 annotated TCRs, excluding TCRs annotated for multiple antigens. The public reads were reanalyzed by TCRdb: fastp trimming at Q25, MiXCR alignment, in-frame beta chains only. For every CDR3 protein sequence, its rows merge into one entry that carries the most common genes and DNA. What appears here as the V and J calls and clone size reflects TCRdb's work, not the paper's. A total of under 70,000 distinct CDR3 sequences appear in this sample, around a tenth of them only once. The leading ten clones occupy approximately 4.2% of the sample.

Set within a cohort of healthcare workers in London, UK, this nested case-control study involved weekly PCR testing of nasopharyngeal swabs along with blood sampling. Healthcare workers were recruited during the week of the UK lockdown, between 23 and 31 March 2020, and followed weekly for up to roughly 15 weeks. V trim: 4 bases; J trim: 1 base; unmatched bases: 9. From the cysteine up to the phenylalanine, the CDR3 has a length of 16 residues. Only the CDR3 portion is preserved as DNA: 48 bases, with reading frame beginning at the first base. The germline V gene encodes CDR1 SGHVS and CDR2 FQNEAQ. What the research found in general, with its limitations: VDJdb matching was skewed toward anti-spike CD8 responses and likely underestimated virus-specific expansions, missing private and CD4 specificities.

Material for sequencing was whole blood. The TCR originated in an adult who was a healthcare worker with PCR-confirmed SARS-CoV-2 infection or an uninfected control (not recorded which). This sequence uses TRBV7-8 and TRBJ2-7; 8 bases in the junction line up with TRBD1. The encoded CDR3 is CASSWREGTGSYEQYF. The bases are TGTGCCAGCAGCTGGCGCGAGGGGACAGGATCCTACGAGCAGTACTTC.